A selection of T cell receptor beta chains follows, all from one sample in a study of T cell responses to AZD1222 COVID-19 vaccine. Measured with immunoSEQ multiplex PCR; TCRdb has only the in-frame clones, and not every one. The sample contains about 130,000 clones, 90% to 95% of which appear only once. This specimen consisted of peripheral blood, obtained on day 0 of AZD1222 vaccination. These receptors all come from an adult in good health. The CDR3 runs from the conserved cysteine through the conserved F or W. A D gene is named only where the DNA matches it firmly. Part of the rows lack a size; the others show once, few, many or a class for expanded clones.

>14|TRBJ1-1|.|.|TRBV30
CAWSVHRRITEAFF
TGTGCCTGGAGTGTCCACCGGAGGATCACTGAAGCTTTCTTT
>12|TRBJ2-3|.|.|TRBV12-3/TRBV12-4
CASSYLVDTQYF
TGTGCCAGCAGTTACTTGGTGGATACGCAGTATTTT
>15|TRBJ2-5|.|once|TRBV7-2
CASSTQGGGQETQYF
TGTGCCAGCAGCACACAGGGTGGGGGACAAGAGACCCAGTACTTC
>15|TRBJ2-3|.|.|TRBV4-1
CASSRPLPDTDTQYF
TGCGCCAGCAGCCGTCCCCTTCCGGACACAGATACGCAGTATTTT
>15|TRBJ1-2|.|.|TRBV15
CATSRAGSGDYGYTF
TGTGCCACCAGCAGAGCGGGCAGTGGGGACTATGGCTACACCTTC
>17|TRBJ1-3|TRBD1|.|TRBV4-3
CASSQAGGTASGNTIYF
TGCGCCAGCAGCCAAGCTGGGGGGACAGCTTCTGGAAACACCATATATTTT
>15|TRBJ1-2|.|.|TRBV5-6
CASSLVGRTIYGYTF
TGTGCCAGCAGCTTGGTGGGCAGAACGATTTATGGCTACACCTTC
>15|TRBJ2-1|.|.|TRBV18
CASSRSERAFNEQFF
TGTGCCAGCTCACGGTCGGAGAGAGCCTTCAATGAGCAGTTCTTC
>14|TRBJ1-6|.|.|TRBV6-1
CASSERVYNSPLHF
TGTGCCAGCAGTGAAAGGGTTTATAATTCACCCCTCCACTTT
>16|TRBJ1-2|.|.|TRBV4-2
CASSAYRLGESYGYTF
TGTGCCAGCAGCGCCTACCGCCTAGGAGAGTCCTATGGCTACACCTTC
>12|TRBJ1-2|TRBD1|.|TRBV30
CAWSWTGEGYTF
TGTGCCTGGAGTTGGACAGGGGAAGGCTACACCTTC
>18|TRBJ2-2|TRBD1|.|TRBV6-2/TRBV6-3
CASSYFLPDRGLTGELFF
TGTGCCAGCAGTTACTTCCTCCCCGACAGGGGGCTTACCGGGGAGCTGTTTTTT
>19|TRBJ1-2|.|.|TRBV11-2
CASSSGMGFDGESDYGYTF
TGTGCCAGCAGCTCAGGGATGGGTTTTGACGGGGAATCTGACTATGGCTACACCTTC
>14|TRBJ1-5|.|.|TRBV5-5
CASSRDPANQPQHF
TGTGCCAGCAGCCGGGACCCCGCGAATCAGCCCCAGCATTTT
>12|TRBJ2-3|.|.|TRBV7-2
CASSSASDTQYF
TGTGCCAGCAGCTCCGCATCAGATACGCAGTATTTT
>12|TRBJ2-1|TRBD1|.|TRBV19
CASGTGNNEQFF
TGTGCCAGTGGGACAGGGAACAATGAGCAGTTCTTC
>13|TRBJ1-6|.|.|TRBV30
CAWSAVLNSPLHF
TGTGCCTGGAGTGCTGTCTTAAATTCACCCCTCCACTTT
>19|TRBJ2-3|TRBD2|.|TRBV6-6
CASSPGRLAGGPRTDTQYF
TGTGCCAGCAGTCCCGGGAGACTAGCGGGGGGCCCGCGCACAGATACGCAGTATTTT
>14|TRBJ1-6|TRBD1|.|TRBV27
CAISRTGHNSPLHF
TGTGCCATCTCCCGGACAGGTCATAATTCACCCCTCCACTTT
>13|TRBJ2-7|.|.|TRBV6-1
CASSDLGGLEQYF
TGTGCCAGCAGTGACCTCGGGGGACTCGAGCAGTACTTC
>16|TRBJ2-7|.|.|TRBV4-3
CASSQDRTATDYEQYF
TGCGCCAGCAGCCAAGATCGGACAGCTACTGACTACGAGCAGTACTTC
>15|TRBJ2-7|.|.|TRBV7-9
CASSSDRDIHYEQYF
TGTGCCAGCAGCAGTGACCGGGACATTCATTACGAGCAGTACTTC
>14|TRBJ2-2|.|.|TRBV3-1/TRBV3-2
CASSPLSWTGELFF
TGTGCCAGCAGCCCGCTTTCATGGACCGGGGAGCTGTTTTTT
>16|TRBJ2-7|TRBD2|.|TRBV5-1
CASSLGTGGSSYEQYF
TGCGCCAGCAGCTTGGGTACCGGGGGGTCCTCCTACGAGCAGTACTTC
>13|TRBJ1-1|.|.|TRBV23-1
CASGGASSTEAFF
TGCGCCAGCGGGGGGGCGAGTAGCACTGAAGCTTTCTTT
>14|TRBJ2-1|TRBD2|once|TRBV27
CASSERGAYNEQFF
TGTGCCAGCAGCGAGCGGGGGGCTTACAATGAGCAGTTCTTC
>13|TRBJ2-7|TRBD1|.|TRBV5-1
CASGTGQNYEQYF
TGCGCCAGCGGAACGGGACAGAACTACGAGCAGTACTTC
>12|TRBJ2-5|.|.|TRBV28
CASSLAGETQYF
TGTGCCAGCAGTCTCGCCGGGGAGACCCAGTACTTC
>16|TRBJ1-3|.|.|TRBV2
CASSERAGRSGNTIYF
TGTGCCAGCAGTGAAAGGGCAGGCCGCTCTGGAAACACCATATATTTT
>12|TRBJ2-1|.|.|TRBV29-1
CSVGGGLYEQFF
TGCAGCGTTGGGGGGGGGCTATATGAGCAGTTCTTC
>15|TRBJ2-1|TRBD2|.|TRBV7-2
CASSSGLAGYNEQFF
TGTGCCAGCAGCTCCGGACTAGCGGGGTACAATGAGCAGTTCTTC
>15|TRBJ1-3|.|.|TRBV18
CASSPVSGTGNTIYF
TGTGCCAGCTCACCAGTTTCAGGGACTGGAAACACCATATATTTT
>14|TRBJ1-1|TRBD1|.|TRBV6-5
CASRSKGQITEAFF
TGTGCCAGCAGGAGTAAGGGACAGATCACTGAAGCTTTCTTT
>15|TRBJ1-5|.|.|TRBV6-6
CASSFEGGSSQPQHF
TGTGCCAGCAGTTTTGAAGGGGGAAGCAGTCAGCCCCAGCATTTT
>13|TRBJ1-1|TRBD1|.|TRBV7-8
CASSWDSNTEAFF
TGTGCCAGCAGCTGGGACAGTAACACTGAAGCTTTCTTT
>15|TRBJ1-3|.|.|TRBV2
CASSEAGFAGNTIYF
TGTGCCAGCAGTGAAGCGGGGTTTGCTGGAAACACCATATATTTT
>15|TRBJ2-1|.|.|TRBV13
CASSLTGHSYNEQFF
TGTGCCAGCAGCTTAACGGGGCACTCCTACAATGAGCAGTTCTTC
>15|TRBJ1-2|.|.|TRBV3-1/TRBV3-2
CASSHLLQGYFGYTF
TGTGCCAGCAGCCATCTTCTTCAGGGGTATTTTGGCTACACCTTC
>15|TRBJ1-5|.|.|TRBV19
CASRKDSPGNQPQHF
TGTGCCAGTAGAAAGGACAGTCCGGGCAATCAGCCCCAGCATTTT
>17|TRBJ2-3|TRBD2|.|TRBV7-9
CASSPYALAGDTDTQYF
TGTGCCAGCAGCCCCTATGCACTAGCGGGAGACACAGATACGCAGTATTTT
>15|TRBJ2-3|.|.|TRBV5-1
CASSLKGGRTDTQYF
TGCGCCAGCAGCTTGAAGGGGGGCCGCACAGATACGCAGTATTTT
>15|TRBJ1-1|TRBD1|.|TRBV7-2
CASSPDGTGRAGAFF
TGTGCCAGCAGCCCCGACGGGACAGGGCGGGCTGGAGCTTTCTTT
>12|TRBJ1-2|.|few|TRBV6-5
CASSYTGDGYTF
TGTGCCAGCAGTTATACGGGGGACGGCTACACCTTC
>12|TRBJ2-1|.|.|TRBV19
CASSSGYNEQFF
TGTGCCAGTAGTTCGGGCTACAATGAGCAGTTCTTC